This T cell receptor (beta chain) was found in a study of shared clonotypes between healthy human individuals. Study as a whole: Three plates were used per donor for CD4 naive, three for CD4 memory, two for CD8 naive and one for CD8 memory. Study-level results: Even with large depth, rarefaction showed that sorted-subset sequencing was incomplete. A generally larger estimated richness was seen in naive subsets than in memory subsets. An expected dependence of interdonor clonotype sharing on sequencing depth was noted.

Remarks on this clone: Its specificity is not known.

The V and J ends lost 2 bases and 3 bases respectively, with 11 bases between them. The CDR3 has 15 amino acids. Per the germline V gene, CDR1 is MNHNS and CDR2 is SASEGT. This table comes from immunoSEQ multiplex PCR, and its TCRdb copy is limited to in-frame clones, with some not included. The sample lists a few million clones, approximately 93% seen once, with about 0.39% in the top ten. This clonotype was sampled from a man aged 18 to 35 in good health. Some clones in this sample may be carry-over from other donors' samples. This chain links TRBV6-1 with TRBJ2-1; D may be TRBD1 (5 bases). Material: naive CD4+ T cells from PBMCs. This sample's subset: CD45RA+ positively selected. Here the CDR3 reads CASSESRQGYNEQFF. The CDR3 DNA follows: TGTGCCAGCAGTGAATCCCGCCAGGGCTACAATGAGCAGTTCTTC.